This T cell receptor beta chain was observed in a study of blood T cell repertoires in COVID-19. Across the study: From the United States, Italy and Spain came samples of acute and convalescent COVID-19.

Clones were sequenced by immunoSEQ multiplex PCR, and TCRdb holds only the in-frame ones, with some missing. This sample has some 110,000 clones; roughly 83% occur once, and the top ten carry around 5%. The clonotype originates from a human donor in a cohort sampled during active COVID-19. Material for sequencing was peripheral blood.

This CDR3 reads CASSLVGAGNTIYF. CDR3 coding DNA: TGTGCCAGCAGCTTAGTGGGAGCCGGAAACACCATATATTTT. This chain uses TRBV11-2 with TRBJ1-3; D remains ambiguous. Trimming left V 1 base short and J 4 bases short, with 8 bases between. The V gene's germline CDR1 is SGHAT and CDR2 FQNNGV. There are 14 residues in the CDR3. The full variable domain, its missing parts supplied by reference TRBV11-2 and TRBJ1-3, is EAGVAQSPRYKIIEKRQSVAFWCNPISGHATLYWYQQILGQGPKLLIQFQNNGVVDDSQLPKDRFSAERLKGVDSTLKIQPAKLEDSAVYLCASSLVGAGNTIYFGEGSWLTVV.